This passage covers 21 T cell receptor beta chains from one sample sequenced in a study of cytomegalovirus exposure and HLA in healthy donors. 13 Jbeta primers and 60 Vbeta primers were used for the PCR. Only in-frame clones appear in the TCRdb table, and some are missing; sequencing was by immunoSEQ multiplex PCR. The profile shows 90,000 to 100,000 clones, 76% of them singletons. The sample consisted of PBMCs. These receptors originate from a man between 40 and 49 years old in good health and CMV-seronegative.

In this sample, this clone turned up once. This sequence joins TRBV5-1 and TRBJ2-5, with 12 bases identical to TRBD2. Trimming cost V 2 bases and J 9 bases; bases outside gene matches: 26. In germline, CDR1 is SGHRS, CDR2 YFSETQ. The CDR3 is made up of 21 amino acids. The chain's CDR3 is CASSFGSSRTSGALPGGAQYF. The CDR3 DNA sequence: TGCGCCAGCAGCTTCGGGAGCTCGAGGACTAGCGGGGCCCTCCCCGGGGGAGCCCAGTACTTC.

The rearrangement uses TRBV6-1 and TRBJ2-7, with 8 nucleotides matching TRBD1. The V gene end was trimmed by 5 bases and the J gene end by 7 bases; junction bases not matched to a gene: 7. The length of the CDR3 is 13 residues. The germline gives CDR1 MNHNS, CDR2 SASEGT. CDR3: CASSWTGSSEQYF. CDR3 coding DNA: TGTGCCAGCAGTTGGACAGGGTCGAGTGAGCAGTACTTC.

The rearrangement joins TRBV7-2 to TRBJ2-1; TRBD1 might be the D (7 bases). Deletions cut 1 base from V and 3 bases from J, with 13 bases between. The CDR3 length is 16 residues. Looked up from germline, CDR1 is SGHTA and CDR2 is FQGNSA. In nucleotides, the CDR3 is TGTGCCAGCAGCTTAGTCAGGGGGGAACTCTACAATGAGCAGTTCTTC. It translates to CASSLVRGELYNEQFF.

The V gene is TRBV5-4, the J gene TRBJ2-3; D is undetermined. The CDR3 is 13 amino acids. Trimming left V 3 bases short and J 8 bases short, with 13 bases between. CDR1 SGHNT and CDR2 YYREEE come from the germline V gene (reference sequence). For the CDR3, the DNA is TGTGCCAGCAGCTCTTCAGCGCTAACTACGCAGTATTTT. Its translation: CASSSSALTTQYF.

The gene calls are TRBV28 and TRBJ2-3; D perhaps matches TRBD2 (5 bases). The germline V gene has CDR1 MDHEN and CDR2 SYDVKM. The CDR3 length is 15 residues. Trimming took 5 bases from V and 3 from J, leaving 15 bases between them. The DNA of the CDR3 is TGTGCCAGCAGTCCCGCGGGCCAGGCGACAGATACGCAGTATTTT. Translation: CASSPAGQATDTQYF.

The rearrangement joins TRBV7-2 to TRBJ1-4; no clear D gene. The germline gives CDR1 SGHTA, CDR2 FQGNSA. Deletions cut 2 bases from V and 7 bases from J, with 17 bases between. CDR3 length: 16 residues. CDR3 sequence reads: CASSLSVGGGSEKLFF. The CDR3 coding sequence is TGTGCCAGCAGCTTATCGGTCGGAGGAGGTAGTGAAAAACTGTTTTTT.

CDR3 bases: TGTGCCAGCAGCGGGGCGAACACCGGGGAGCTGTTTTTT. This codes for CASSGANTGELFF. The genes are TRBV27 and TRBJ2-2; D may be TRBD2 (5 bases). Germline V lookup: CDR1 MNHEY, CDR2 SMNVEV (reference sequence). The CDR3 is 13 residues long. Trimming cost V 6 bases and J 0 bases, with 5 bases left between them.

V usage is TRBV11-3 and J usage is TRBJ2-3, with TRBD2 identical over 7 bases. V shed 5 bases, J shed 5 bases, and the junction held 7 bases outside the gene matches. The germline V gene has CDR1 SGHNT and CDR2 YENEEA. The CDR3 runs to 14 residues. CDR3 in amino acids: CASSPRVAGDTQYF. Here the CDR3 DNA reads TGTGCCAGCAGCCCTCGGGTAGCGGGAGATACGCAGTATTTT.

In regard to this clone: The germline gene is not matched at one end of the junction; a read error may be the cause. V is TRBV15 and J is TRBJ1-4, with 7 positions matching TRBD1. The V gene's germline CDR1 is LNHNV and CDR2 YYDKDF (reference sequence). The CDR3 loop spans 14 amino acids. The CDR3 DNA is TGTGCCACCAGTAGAGACAGGGTCGGTAAAAAACTGTTTTTT. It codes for CATSRDRVGKKLFF.

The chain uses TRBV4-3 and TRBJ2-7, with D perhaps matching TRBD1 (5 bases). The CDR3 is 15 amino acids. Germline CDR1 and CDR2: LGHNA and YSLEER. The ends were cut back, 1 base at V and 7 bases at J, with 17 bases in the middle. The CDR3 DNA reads TGCGCCAGCAGCCAAGCGCAGGGCCCCTCGTGGGAGCAGTACTTC. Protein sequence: CASSQAQGPSWEQYF.

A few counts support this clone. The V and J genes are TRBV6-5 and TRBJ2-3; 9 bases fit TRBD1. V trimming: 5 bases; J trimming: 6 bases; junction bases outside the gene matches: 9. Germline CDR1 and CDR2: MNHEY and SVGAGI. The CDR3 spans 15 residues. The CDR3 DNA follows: TGTGCCAGCAGTCGCACAGGGGGCGCTATGGATACGCAGTATTTT. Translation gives CASSRTGGAMDTQYF.

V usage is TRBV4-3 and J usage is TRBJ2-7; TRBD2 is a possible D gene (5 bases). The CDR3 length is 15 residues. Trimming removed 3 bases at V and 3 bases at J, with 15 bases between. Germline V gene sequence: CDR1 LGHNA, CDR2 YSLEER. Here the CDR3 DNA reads TGCGCCAGCAGCCAGTGGCTCGGTGGAGGCTACGAGCAGTACTTC. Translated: CASSQWLGGGYEQYF.

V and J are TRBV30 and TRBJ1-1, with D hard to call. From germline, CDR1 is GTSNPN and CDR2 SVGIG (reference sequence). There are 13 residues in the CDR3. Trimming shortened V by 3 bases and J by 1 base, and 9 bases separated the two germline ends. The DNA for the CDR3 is TGTGCCTGGAGGAGCCCGCCGAACACTGAAGCTTTCTTT. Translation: CAWRSPPNTEAFF.

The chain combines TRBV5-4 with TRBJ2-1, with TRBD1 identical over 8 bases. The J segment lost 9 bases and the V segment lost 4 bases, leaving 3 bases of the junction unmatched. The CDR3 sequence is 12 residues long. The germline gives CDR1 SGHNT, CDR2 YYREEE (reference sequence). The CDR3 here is CASSLTGGEQFF. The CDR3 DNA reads TGTGCCAGCAGCCTAACAGGGGGTGAGCAGTTCTTC.

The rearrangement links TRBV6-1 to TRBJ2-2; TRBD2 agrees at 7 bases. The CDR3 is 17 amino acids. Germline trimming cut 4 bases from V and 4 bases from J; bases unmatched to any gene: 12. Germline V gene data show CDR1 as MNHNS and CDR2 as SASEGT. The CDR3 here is CASSAGPGRRSTGELFF. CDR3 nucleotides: TGTGCCAGCAGTGCGGGGCCCGGGAGGAGATCCACCGGGGAGCTGTTTTTT.

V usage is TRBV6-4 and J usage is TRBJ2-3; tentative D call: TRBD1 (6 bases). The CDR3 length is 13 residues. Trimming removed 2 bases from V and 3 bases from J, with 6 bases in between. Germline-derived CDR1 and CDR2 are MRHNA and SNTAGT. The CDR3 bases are TGTGCCAGCAGTGACCAGGGGACAGATACGCAGTATTTT. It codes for CASSDQGTDTQYF.

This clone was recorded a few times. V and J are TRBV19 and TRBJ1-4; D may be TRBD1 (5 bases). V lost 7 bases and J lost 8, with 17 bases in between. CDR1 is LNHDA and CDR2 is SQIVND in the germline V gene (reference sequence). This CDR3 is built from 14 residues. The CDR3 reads CASTGGHEGEKLFF. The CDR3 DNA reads TGTGCCAGTACGGGGGGTCATGAGGGGGAAAAACTGTTTTTT.

The CDR3 loop reads CASIRGRGNTDTQYF. For the CDR3, the DNA is TGTGCCAGCATCCGGGGGCGGGGGAACACAGATACGCAGTATTTT. The chain is built from TRBV7-9 and TRBJ2-3; tentative D call: TRBD2 (7 bases). The CDR3 has 15 amino acids. With 7 bases removed from V and 2 bases from J, the gap between germline ends came to 16 bases. The germline gives CDR1 SEHNR, CDR2 FQNEAQ (reference sequence).

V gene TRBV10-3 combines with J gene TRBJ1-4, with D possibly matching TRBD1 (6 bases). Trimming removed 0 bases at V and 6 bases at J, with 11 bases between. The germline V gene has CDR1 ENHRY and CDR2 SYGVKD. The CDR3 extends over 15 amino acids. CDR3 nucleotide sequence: TGTGCCATCAGTGAGTCGGGGGCGCCGGATGAAAAACTGTTTTTT. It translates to CAISESGAPDEKLFF.

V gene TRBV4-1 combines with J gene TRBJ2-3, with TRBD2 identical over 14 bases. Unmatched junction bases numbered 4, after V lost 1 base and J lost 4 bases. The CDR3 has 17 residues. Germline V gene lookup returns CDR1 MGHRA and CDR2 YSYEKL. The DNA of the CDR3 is TGCGCCAGCAGCCAAGCCGGGACTAGCGGGGGACCAGATACGCAGTATTTT. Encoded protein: CASSQAGTSGGPDTQYF.

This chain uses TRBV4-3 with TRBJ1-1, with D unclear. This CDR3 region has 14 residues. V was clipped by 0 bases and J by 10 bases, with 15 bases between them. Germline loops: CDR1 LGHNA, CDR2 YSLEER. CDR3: CASSQERTSWVAFF. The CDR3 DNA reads TGCGCCAGCAGCCAAGAAAGGACTTCGTGGGTAGCTTTCTTT.